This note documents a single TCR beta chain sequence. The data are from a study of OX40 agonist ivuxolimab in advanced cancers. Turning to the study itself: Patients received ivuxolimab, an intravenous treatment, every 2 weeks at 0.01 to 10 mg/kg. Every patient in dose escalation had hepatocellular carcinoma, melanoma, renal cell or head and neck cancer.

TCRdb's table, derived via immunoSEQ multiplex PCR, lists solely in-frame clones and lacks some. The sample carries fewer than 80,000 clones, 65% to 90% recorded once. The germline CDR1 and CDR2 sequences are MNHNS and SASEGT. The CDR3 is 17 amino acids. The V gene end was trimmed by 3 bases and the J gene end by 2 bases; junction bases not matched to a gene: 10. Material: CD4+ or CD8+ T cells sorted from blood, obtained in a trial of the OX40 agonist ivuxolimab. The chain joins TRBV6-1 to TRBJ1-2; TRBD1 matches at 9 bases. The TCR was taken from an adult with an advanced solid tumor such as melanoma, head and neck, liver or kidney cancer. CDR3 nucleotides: TGTGCCAGCAGTGACCGAATTACAGGGGGCGCGAACTATGGCTACACCTTC. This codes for CASSDRITGGANYGYTF.